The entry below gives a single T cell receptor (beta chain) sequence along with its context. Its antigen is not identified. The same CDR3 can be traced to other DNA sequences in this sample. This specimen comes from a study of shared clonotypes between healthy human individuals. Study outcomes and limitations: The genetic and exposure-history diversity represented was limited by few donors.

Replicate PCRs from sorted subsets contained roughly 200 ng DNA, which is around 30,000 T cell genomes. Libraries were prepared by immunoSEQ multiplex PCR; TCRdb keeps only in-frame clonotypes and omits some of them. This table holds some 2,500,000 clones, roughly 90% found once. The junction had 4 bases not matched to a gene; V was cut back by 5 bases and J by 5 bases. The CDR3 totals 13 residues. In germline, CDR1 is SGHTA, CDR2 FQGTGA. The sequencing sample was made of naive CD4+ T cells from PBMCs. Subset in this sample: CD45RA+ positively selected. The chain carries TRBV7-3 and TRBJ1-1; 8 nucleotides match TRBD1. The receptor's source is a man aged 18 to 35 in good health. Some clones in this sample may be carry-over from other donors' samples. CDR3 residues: CASSPQGATEAFF. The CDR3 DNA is TGTGCCAGCAGCCCGCAGGGGGCGACTGAAGCTTTCTTT. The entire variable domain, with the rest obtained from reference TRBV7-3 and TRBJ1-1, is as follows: GAGVSQTPSNKVTEKGKYVELRCDPISGHTALYWYRQSLGQGPEFLIYFQGTGAADDSGLPNDRFFAVRPEGSVSTLKIQRTERGDSAVYLCASSPQGATEAFFGQGTRLTVV.